This record looks at one TCR beta chain sequence and its context. Its antigen remains unidentified. The CDR3 sequence is 16 residues long. Looked up from germline, CDR1 is LNHDA and CDR2 is SQIVND (reference sequence). Deletions cut 3 bases from V and 0 bases from J, with 14 bases between. Primers for the PCR totalled 60 Vbeta and 13 Jbeta. Produced via immunoSEQ multiplex PCR; TCRdb's table is partial and in-frame only. The sample holds under 250,000 clones, around 76% seen once. This specimen comes from a study of cytomegalovirus exposure and HLA in healthy donors. Study observations and caveats: From TCR beta sequences, most subjects' HLA-A and HLA-B alleles were reportedly predicted accurately. Some 16,000 TCR beta sequences were associated with HLA alleles at 0.05 false discovery rate in a later analysis.

The sample comprised PBMCs. The clonotype originates from a man in his thirties or forties in good health and CMV-seronegative. The chain couples TRBV19 to TRBJ1-2; D not resolved. CDR3 in amino acids: CASSIQTIPSNYGYTF. As DNA, the CDR3 is TGTGCCAGTAGTATCCAGACTATACCTTCTAACTATGGCTACACCTTC.